This TCR beta chain was identified during a study of blood T cell repertoires in COVID-19. Background on the study: In each case, the material was cDNA or gDNA derived from T cells, B-cell-depleted T cells, or PBMCs.

Profiling relied on immunoSEQ multiplex PCR, and the TCRdb table lists in-frame clones only, not all of them. The table lists some 72,000 clones, around 80% of them singletons. This clone has more than one count but fewer than ten. This CDR3 is built from 15 residues. CDR1 and CDR2 (germline): SEHNR, FQNEAQ (reference sequence). With V trimmed by 4 bases and J by 7 bases, 7 bases remained unmatched. The chain combines TRBV7-9 with TRBJ2-7, with TRBD2 matching over 13 bases. Specimen: peripheral blood. The receptor comes from a man aged 50-59 years with COVID-19, enrolled during active disease. CDR3 in amino acids: CASSWTSGSVGEQYF. Written as DNA, the CDR3 is TGTGCCAGCAGCTGGACTAGCGGGAGTGTGGGGGAGCAGTACTTC.